The 25 T cell receptor beta chains below all came from one sample that was sequenced in a study of human T cells and chemical hapten exposure. Each CDR3 protein is one row after TCRdb ran MiXCR on the RACE reads. The profile shows some 98,000 distinct CDR3 sequences, about a tenth of them singletons. The time point: pre-sensitization, week 0. The treatment was: therapeutic diphenylcyclopropenone sensitization with weekly scalp DPC. Source: whole blood, taken in connection with sensitization to the hapten diphenylcyclopropenone (DPC). All receptors derive from an older woman with alopecia areata. Some clones in this sample may be carry-over from other donors' samples.

For this clonotype: This may stem from a read error, because a much larger clone lies one nucleotide away. The chain employs TRBV9 and TRBJ2-2; 7 nucleotides line up with TRBD2. The germline gives CDR1 SGDLS, CDR2 YYNGEE. The length of the CDR3 is 13 residues. J gave up 4 bases and V 4 bases, and 1 base lay outside the gene matches. DNA for the CDR3: TGTGCCAGCAGCTGGGGGGGCACCGGGGAGCTGTTTTTT. This translates into CASSWGGTGELFF.

As DNA, the CDR3 is TGTGCCAGCAGTCATACGACTAGGAGGGAAGAGACCCAGTACTTC. It yields the protein CASSHTTRREETQYF. This sequence joins TRBV3-1 and TRBJ2-5; possibly TRBD2 for D (6 bases). The germline V gene encodes CDR1 LGHDT and CDR2 YNNKEL (reference sequence). Between the trimmed V and J ends, which lost 6 bases and 3 bases, there was a span of 17 bases. This CDR3 is built from 15 residues.

This clonotype was found many times. The chain uses TRBV5-1 and TRBJ1-1; possibly TRBD1 for D (5 bases). Per germline, CDR1 SGHRS and CDR2 YFSETQ. This CDR3 spans 12 amino acids. Trimming cost V 4 bases and J 11 bases, with 15 bases left between them. The CDR3 sequence: CASSLSQGEAFF. The CDR3 DNA is TGCGCCAGCAGCCTCTCGCAGGGTGAGGCTTTCTTT. The full variable domain, its missing parts supplied by reference TRBV5-1 and TRBJ1-1, is KAGVTQTPRYLIKTRGQQVTLSCSPISGHRSVSWYQQTPGQGLQFLFEYFSETQRNKGNFPGRFSGRQFSNSRSEMNVSTLELGDSALYLCASSLSQGEAFFGQGTRLTVV.

This clonotype was observed at least ten times. This chain connects TRBV3-1 to TRBJ1-2, with 7 bases fitting TRBD1. CDR1 is LGHDT, CDR2 YNNKEL, per germline (reference sequence). The CDR3 runs 14 residues. Trimming removed 2 bases from V and 7 bases from J; junction bases left unmatched: 7. In DNA form, the CDR3 reads TGTGCCAGCAGCCAACTACAGGGGACCGGTGGCTACACCTTC. It specifies CASSQLQGTGGYTF.

Many counts were recorded for this clonotype. The gene calls are TRBV4-1 and TRBJ1-3; D might be TRBD1 (6 bases). Per the germline V gene, CDR1 is MGHRA and CDR2 is YSYEKL. Trimming took off 2 bases at V and 0 bases at J, with 8 bases between the two ends. There are 15 residues in the CDR3. CDR3: CASSQNRDSGNTIYF. The CDR3 bases are TGCGCCAGCAGCCAAAACAGGGACTCTGGAAACACCATATATTTT.

This clonotype was observed a handful of times. This sequence joins TRBV5-4 and TRBJ2-5, with 11 bases fitting TRBD1. The CDR3 length is 13 residues. Germline loops: CDR1 SGHNT, CDR2 YYREEE (reference sequence). The ends lost 3 bases at V and 5 bases at J; junction bases unmatched: 0. CDR3 bases: TGTGCCAGCAGCTGGGACAGGGGGGAGACCCAGTACTTC. This codes for CASSWDRGETQYF.

This clonotype was seen repeatedly, ten times or more. The V gene is TRBV7-2, the J gene TRBJ1-5; 8 bases line up with TRBD1. Trimming at V came to 5 bases and at J to 5 bases, leaving 11 bases not matched to a gene. Germline V lookup: CDR1 SGHTA, CDR2 FQGNSA. The CDR3 is made up of 16 amino acids. CDR3: CASSVDLLQGDQPQHF. CDR3 nucleotides: TGTGCCAGCAGCGTTGACCTATTACAGGGGGATCAGCCCCAGCATTTT.

This clonotype has ten or more counts. The gene calls are TRBV29-1 and TRBJ2-1; 11 nucleotides match TRBD2. Germline trimming cut 4 bases from V and 8 bases from J; bases unmatched to any gene: 1. CDR1 SQVTM and CDR2 ANQGSEA come from the germline V gene. This CDR3 has 12 residues. The CDR3 DNA is TGCAGCGTTGTACTAGCGGGGGATGAGCAGTTCTTC. Translation: CSVVLAGDEQFF.

In this sample, this clonotype turned up many times. This sequence joins TRBV7-8 and TRBJ2-3; 12 positions agree with TRBD2. Germline CDR1 and CDR2: SGHVS and FQNEAQ. There are 14 residues in the CDR3. This chain's CDR3 is CASASGGVTDTQYF. CDR3 sequence (DNA): TGTGCATCGGCTAGCGGGGGGGTGACAGATACGCAGTATTTT.

The chain is built from TRBV12-3 or TRBV12-4 and TRBJ1-1; D is uncertain. The V end lost 3 bases, the J end lost 3 bases, and 8 bases lay between the germline ends. The CDR3 runs to 13 residues. The CDR3 region is CASSFNPYTEAFF. CDR3 nucleotides: TGTGCCAGCAGTTTTAATCCGTACACTGAAGCTTTCTTT.

In this sample, this clonotype turned up many times. The chain carries TRBV10-3 and TRBJ2-6; D gene ambiguous. Trimming removed 11 bases from V and 0 bases from J, with 11 bases in between. Looked up from germline, CDR1 is ENHRY and CDR2 is SYGVKD. The CDR3 extends over 14 amino acids. This chain's CDR3 is CASRSDSGANVLTF. For the CDR3, the DNA is TGTGCCTCAAGGTCCGACTCTGGGGCCAACGTCCTGACTTTC.

J is TRBJ2-1 and V is TRBV7-8; TRBD1 might be the D (5 bases). V was trimmed by 6 bases and J by 0 bases, leaving 9 bases between them. Germline V CDR1 and CDR2: SGHVS, FQNEAQ. This CDR3 is built from 14 residues. The CDR3 bases are TGTGCCAGCAGTTACAGGAGCTCCTACAATGAGCAGTTCTTC. Protein product: CASSYRSSYNEQFF.

The chain carries TRBV5-1 and TRBJ2-5; D tentatively fits TRBD1 or TRBD2 (5 bases each). Germline CDR1 reads SGHRS; CDR2 reads YFSETQ. The CDR3 consists of 16 residues. The V and J ends lost 4 bases and 5 bases respectively, with 21 bases between them. The CDR3 DNA is TGCGCCAGCAGCGGGACCGGGGCCGCGACGTGGGAGACCCAGTACTTC. Its protein is CASSGTGAATWETQYF. Using reference TRBV5-1 and TRBJ2-5 for the parts outside the CDR3, the full variable domain is KAGVTQTPRYLIKTRGQQVTLSCSPISGHRSVSWYQQTPGQGLQFLFEYFSETQRNKGNFPGRFSGRQFSNSRSEMNVSTLELGDSALYLCASSGTGAATWETQYFGPGTRLLVL.

In its sample, this clonotype was seen a few times. V and J are TRBV7-9 and TRBJ2-3; TRBD2 matches at 12 bases. V shed 3 bases, J shed 2 bases, and the junction held 3 bases outside the gene matches. This CDR3 spans 16 amino acids. CDR1 is SEHNR and CDR2 is FQNEAQ in the germline V gene (reference sequence). Written as DNA, the CDR3 is TGTGCCAGCAGCTTCCGACTAGCGGGGGACACAGATACGCAGTATTTT. Its protein product is CASSFRLAGDTDTQYF.

Concerning this clonotype: A much larger clone lies a single base off, so this may be a read error. This chain joins TRBV7-6 and TRBJ2-1; 10 bases are shared with TRBD2. The CDR3 loop spans 16 amino acids. The germline V gene encodes CDR1 SGHVS and CDR2 FNYEAQ. After removal of 4 bases from V and 5 bases from J, the junction contained 8 bases not matched to a gene. DNA for the CDR3: TGTGCCAGCAGCTCGATACCAGCGGGGGGGAACAATGAGCAGTTCTTC. Its protein product is CASSSIPAGGNNEQFF.

This clonotype was detected ten times or more. The chain is built from TRBV18 and TRBJ2-5; 8 nucleotides match TRBD2. Germline values: CDR1 KGHSH, CDR2 LQKENI. There are 16 residues in the CDR3. J was trimmed by 0 bases and V by 3 bases; bases with no gene match: 6. CDR3 region: CASSPIASGYQETQYF. DNA for the CDR3: TGTGCCAGCTCACCGATCGCTAGCGGGTACCAAGAGACCCAGTACTTC. The whole variable domain, remainder taken from reference TRBV18 and TRBJ2-5, is NAGVMQNPRHLVRRRGQEARLRCSPMKGHSHVYWYRQLPEEGLKFMVYLQKENIIDESGMPKERFSAEFPKEGPSILRIQQVVRGDSAAYFCASSPIASGYQETQYFGPGTRLLVL.

This clonotype was counted only a few times. The chain joins TRBV18 to TRBJ1-5, with D hard to call. The CDR3 is 14 residues long. Trimming shortened V by 4 bases and J by 2 bases, and 9 bases separated the two germline ends. Germline V gives CDR1 KGHSH, CDR2 LQKENI. The CDR3 sequence: CASSRGQGNQPQHF. The CDR3 coding sequence is TGTGCCAGCTCACGTGGGCAGGGCAATCAGCCCCAGCATTTT.

V usage is TRBV5-1 and J usage is TRBJ2-1; 7 bases map to TRBD1. The germline CDR1 and CDR2 sequences are SGHRS and YFSETQ. CDR3 size: 16 residues. Trimming removed 0 bases from V and 3 bases from J; junction bases left unmatched: 6. The CDR3 DNA reads as TGCGCCAGCAGCTTGGGCCTGGGACAGATCTACAATGAGCAGTTCTTC. Its protein product is CASSLGLGQIYNEQFF.

In this sample, this clonotype turned up many times. This chain uses TRBV3-1 with TRBJ2-7; tentatively, D is TRBD2 (7 bases). The CDR3 consists of 15 residues. Germline V lookup: CDR1 LGHDT, CDR2 YNNKEL (reference sequence). Trimming shortened V by 4 bases and J by 0 bases, and 13 bases separated the two germline ends. Written as DNA, the CDR3 is TGTGCCAGCAGCCCCTTCCGGGGGGCCTCCTACGAGCAGTACTTC. It specifies CASSPFRGASYEQYF.

This clonotype turned up a few times. The chain carries TRBV7-6 and TRBJ1-2; D is undetermined. Germline CDR1 and CDR2: SGHVS and FNYEAQ. V was clipped by 3 bases and J by 0 bases, with 11 bases between them. This CDR3 is 15 amino acids long. The CDR3 reads CASSLESATNYGYTF. CDR3 DNA: TGTGCCAGCAGCTTGGAATCAGCCACTAACTATGGCTACACCTTC. Filled out from reference TRBV7-6 and TRBJ1-2, the complete variable domain reads GAGVSQSPRYKVTKRGQDVALRCDPISGHVSLYWYRQALGQGPEFLTYFNYEAQQDKSGLPNDRFSAERPEGSISTLTIQRTEQRDSAMYRCASSLESATNYGYTFGSGTRLTVV.

This clonotype appeared many times. The J gene is TRBJ1-1, the V gene TRBV6-1; D gene uncertain. The germline CDR1 and CDR2 sequences are MNHNS and SASEGT. This CDR3 region has 13 residues. The V and J ends lost 6 bases and 1 base respectively, with 9 bases between them. The CDR3 DNA reads TGTGCCAGCAGAGGCAGCCCGAACACTGAAGCTTTCTTT. Amino acids: CASRGSPNTEAFF.

Ten or more counts support this clonotype. The chain uses TRBV3-1 and TRBJ2-3, with TRBD2 matching over 10 bases. J lost 0 bases, V lost 4 bases, and 7 bases had no gene match. The germline V gene encodes CDR1 LGHDT and CDR2 YNNKEL (reference sequence). The CDR3 consists of 17 residues. The CDR3 protein is CASSPTLAGPSTDTQYF. DNA of the CDR3: TGTGCCAGCAGCCCAACACTAGCGGGGCCTAGCACAGATACGCAGTATTTT.

The V and J genes are TRBV7-8 and TRBJ1-5, with 7 positions matching TRBD1. The J segment lost 5 bases and the V segment lost 5 bases, leaving 9 bases of the junction unmatched. Looked up from germline, CDR1 is SGHVS and CDR2 is FQNEAQ. The CDR3 totals 15 residues. Written as DNA, the CDR3 is TGTGCCAGCAGCGAACAGGGGCTTGTGCATCAGCCCCAGCATTTT. It yields the protein CASSEQGLVHQPQHF.

This clonotype has just a few counts. The chain carries TRBV9 and TRBJ1-2, with TRBD1 matching 10 bases. Germline loops: CDR1 SGDLS, CDR2 YYNGEE. V lost 4 bases and J lost 8; bases outside the gene matches: 8. This CDR3 spans 14 amino acids. The CDR3 DNA follows: TGTGCCAGCAGCCCCAGGGGGACAGGGGACGGCTACACCTTC. It yields the protein CASSPRGTGDGYTF.

This clonotype has ten or more counts. This chain uses TRBV9 with TRBJ2-1, with TRBD2 identical over 7 bases. J was trimmed by 0 bases and V by 3 bases; bases with no gene match: 3. Germline values: CDR1 SGDLS, CDR2 YYNGEE. The CDR3 consists of 15 residues. In nucleotides, the CDR3 is TGTGCCAGCAGCGGCAGCGGGGCCTCCTACAATGAGCAGTTCTTC. This sequence encodes CASSGSGASYNEQFF. The full variable domain, rest sourced from reference TRBV9 and TRBJ2-1, is DSGVTQTPKHLITATGQRVTLRCSPRSGDLSVYWYQQSLDQGLQFLIQYYNGEERAKGNILERFSAQQFPDLHSELNLSSLELGDSALYFCASSGSGASYNEQFFGPGTRLTVL.